The 21 T cell receptor beta chains listed next were all sequenced from one sample in a study of cytomegalovirus exposure and HLA in healthy donors. Vbeta (60) and Jbeta (13) primers were used in the PCR. Assay: immunoSEQ multiplex PCR; the TCRdb copy retains only in-frame clones and omits some. The repertoire holds more than 150,000 clones, with around 76% as singletons. Sequencing was carried out using PBMCs. The receptors here all came from a woman aged 25-40 years in good health and CMV-seropositive.

The table lists this clone with a few counts. V is TRBV19 and J is TRBJ1-6; maybe TRBD1 (6 bases). V was clipped by 7 bases and J by 6 bases, with 16 bases between them. The CDR3 has 15 residues. Germline assignment: CDR1 LNHDA and CDR2 SQIVND (reference sequence). The CDR3 DNA is TGTGCCAGTACTATCGCCAGGGGCTCTAATTCACCCCTCCACTTT. As protein: CASTIARGSNSPLHF.

The V and J genes are TRBV4-3 and TRBJ2-2, with D hard to call. Trimming stripped 0 bases from V and 6 bases from J, with 11 bases between. The CDR3 contains 15 residues. CDR1 is LGHNA, CDR2 YSLEER, per germline. CDR3 sequence: CASSQDPREAGELFF. The CDR3 bases are TGCGCCAGCAGCCAAGATCCCCGAGAAGCCGGGGAGCTGTTTTTT.

This sequence joins TRBV27 and TRBJ2-7; D gene unclear. CDR3 length: 13 amino acids. Between the trimmed V and J ends, which lost 3 bases and 2 bases, there was a span of 8 bases. Germline loops: CDR1 MNHEY, CDR2 SMNVEV (reference sequence). CDR3 protein: CASSFGSTYEQYF. CDR3 DNA sequence: TGTGCCAGCAGTTTTGGTTCTACCTACGAGCAGTACTTC.

This chain connects TRBV30 to TRBJ2-7, with a weak D call TRBD1 (5 bases). The CDR3 loop spans 14 amino acids. Trimming shortened V by 0 bases and J by 2 bases, and 11 bases separated the two germline ends. CDR1 GTSNPN and CDR2 SVGIG come from the germline V gene (reference sequence). The CDR3 loop reads CAWSVLDKAYEQYF. The DNA of the CDR3 is TGTGCCTGGAGTGTACTGGACAAGGCCTACGAGCAGTACTTC.

This chain connects TRBV10-2 to TRBJ2-1; 7 bases agree with TRBD2. Germline V gene data show CDR1 as WSHSY and CDR2 as SAAADI. The CDR3 covers 16 residues. With 6 bases clipped from V and 2 bases from J, the junction kept 10 bases outside the gene matches. The CDR3 DNA sequence: TGCGCCAGCAGGGAGACTAGCTACCGGACCTACAATGAGCAGTTCTTC. Translated: CASRETSYRTYNEQFF.

The chain has TRBV28 and TRBJ2-7, with D possibly matching TRBD1 (5 bases). The CDR3 has 15 residues. The germline gives CDR1 MDHEN, CDR2 SYDVKM. Trimming took off 6 bases at V and 0 bases at J, with 15 bases between the two ends. The CDR3 coding sequence is TGTGCCAGCAGATCGCCAGGGTCCAGCTCCTACGAGCAGTACTTC. This translates into CASRSPGSSSYEQYF.

On this clone itself: Additional DNA sequences in this sample encode the identical CDR3. The chain has TRBV27 and TRBJ2-2, with 13 bases that match TRBD2. The V gene's germline CDR1 is MNHEY and CDR2 SMNVEV (reference sequence). The CDR3 is made up of 17 amino acids. Germline trimming cut 3 bases from V and 2 bases from J; bases unmatched to any gene: 3. For the CDR3, the DNA is TGTGCCAGCAGTTTCGGACTAGCGGGGGTAAACACCGGGGAGCTGTTTTTT. This codes for CASSFGLAGVNTGELFF.

The CDR3 DNA follows: TGTGCCAGCCGACAGGACCCCTCTGGGGCCAACGTCCTGACTTTC. As protein: CASRQDPSGANVLTF. V is TRBV2 and J is TRBJ2-6, with a possible D match to TRBD1 (6 bases). Between the trimmed V and J ends, which lost 8 bases and 0 bases, there was a span of 11 bases. Germline V gene data show CDR1 as SNHLY and CDR2 as FYNNEI. The CDR3 sequence is 15 residues long.

The V call is TRBV6-5, the J call TRBJ1-5; a weak D match, TRBD1 (5 bases). CDR3 length: 16 amino acids. V was clipped by 3 bases and J by 0 bases, with 12 bases between them. Germline V gene lookup returns CDR1 MNHEY and CDR2 SVGAGI. CDR3 amino acids: CASSYGAPNSNQPQHF. Written as DNA, the CDR3 is TGTGCCAGCAGTTATGGGGCACCGAATAGCAATCAGCCCCAGCATTTT.

The chain joins TRBV19 to TRBJ1-2; D unresolved. Germline CDR1 is LNHDA and CDR2 is SQIVND (reference sequence). The CDR3 runs to 13 residues. The V end was cut by 4 bases, the J end by 8 bases, with 14 bases between. The CDR3 nucleotides read TGTGCCAGTAGTAGAGCAGGCTATGGCGGCTACACCTTC. Residues: CASSRAGYGGYTF.

The chain uses TRBV9 and TRBJ1-1, with a tentative D call TRBD1 (6 bases). Germline CDR1 is SGDLS and CDR2 is YYNGEE. The length of the CDR3 is 16 residues. With 0 bases removed from V and 11 bases from J, the gap between germline ends came to 23 bases. The DNA for the CDR3 is TGTGCCAGCAGCGTAGGGGGGCGAGCAAGGGAAGGGACGGCTTTCTTT. This gives the protein CASSVGGRAREGTAFF.

DNA for the CDR3: TGTGCCTCCCAGCAGGGGCTTGGTAATTCACCCCTCCACTTT. Translating it yields CASQQGLGNSPLHF. The chain uses TRBV28 and TRBJ1-6; maybe TRBD1 (6 bases). This CDR3 spans 14 amino acids. The ends were cut back, 11 bases at V and 6 bases at J, with 17 bases in the middle. Germline V CDR1 and CDR2: MDHEN, SYDVKM.

The J gene is TRBJ1-5, the V gene TRBV11-2; D is perhaps TRBD1 (6 bases). The CDR3 is 15 amino acids. V was pared by 0 bases and J by 5 bases, with 11 bases between. CDR1 and CDR2 (germline): SGHAT, FQNNGV. The CDR3 DNA reads as TGTGCCAGCAGCTTAGATGGGAACAGGGATCAGCCCCAGCATTTT. This gives the protein CASSLDGNRDQPQHF.

The chain links TRBV5-8 to TRBJ1-5; TRBD1 might be the D (6 bases). Between the trimmed V and J ends, which lost 0 bases and 6 bases, there was a span of 10 bases. CDR1 is SGHTS, CDR2 YDEGEE, per germline. The length of the CDR3 is 14 residues. The CDR3 coding sequence is TGTGCCAGCAGCTTGGGGCAGGGGAGTCAGCCCCAGCATTTT. Protein sequence: CASSLGQGSQPQHF.

The CDR3 DNA reads as TGTGCCAGCAGCCCCGGACAGGGGGCTACCATATATTTT. It is translated as CASSPGQGATIYF. The rearrangement links TRBV27 to TRBJ1-3, with TRBD1 matching over 11 bases. CDR1 MNHEY and CDR2 SMNVEV come from the germline V gene (reference sequence). The CDR3 has 13 amino acids. V lost 6 bases, J lost 10 bases, and 5 bases stayed unmatched.

V is TRBV7-2 and J is TRBJ2-7, with TRBD2 identical over 7 bases. J lost 3 bases, V lost 5 bases, and 7 bases had no gene match. The CDR3 is 14 residues long. CDR1 SGHTA and CDR2 FQGNSA come from the germline V gene. The CDR3 DNA sequence: TGTGCCAGCAGCGCCTCCCGCGGGGGCTACGAGCAGTACTTC. It translates to CASSASRGGYEQYF.

The rearrangement links TRBV5-4 to TRBJ1-2; D not resolved. This CDR3 contains 16 residues. V lost 0 bases to trimming and J lost 3 bases, with 15 bases between them. Germline loops: CDR1 SGHNT, CDR2 YYREEE (reference sequence). CDR3 sequence: CASSLAGLRRDYGYTF. The CDR3 DNA is TGTGCCAGCAGCTTGGCCGGACTCAGAAGGGACTATGGCTACACCTTC.

The chain employs TRBV6-1 and TRBJ1-2, with D perhaps TRBD1 (5 bases). The CDR3 sequence is 14 residues long. Germline CDR1 is MNHNS and CDR2 is SASEGT. V lost 2 bases and J lost 4, with 11 bases in between. The CDR3 nucleotides read TGTGCCAGCAGTGAATCCAGGGCCCGCTATGGCTACACCTTC. Protein sequence: CASSESRARYGYTF.

CDR3 nucleotides: TGTGCCAGCTCACCCACAGGTATCAATCAGCCCCAGCATTTT. Protein: CASSPTGINQPQHF. V gene TRBV18 combines with J gene TRBJ1-5; D may be TRBD1 (5 bases). The CDR3 has 14 residues. V lost 3 bases and J 3 bases, leaving 9 bases between the germline ends. Germline lookup yields CDR1 KGHSH and CDR2 LQKENI.

The chain carries TRBV4-1 and TRBJ2-7, with 10 bases identical to TRBD1. The CDR3 is made up of 15 amino acids. Germline V gene sequence: CDR1 MGHRA, CDR2 YSYEKL. The trim removed 4 bases at V and 3 bases at J, leaving 6 bases unmatched. CDR3: CASSPGQGGLYEQYF. As DNA, the CDR3 is TGCGCCAGCAGCCCTGGACAGGGGGGACTCTACGAGCAGTACTTC.

The chain carries TRBV6-5 and TRBJ2-4; 7 bases line up with TRBD1. In germline, CDR1 is MNHEY, CDR2 SVGAGI. The CDR3 covers 14 residues. V shed 5 bases, J shed 7 bases, and the junction held 8 bases outside the gene matches. For the CDR3, the DNA is TGTGCCAGCAGTCGAGACGGGGACAGCAACATTCAGTACTTC. Protein sequence: CASSRDGDSNIQYF.